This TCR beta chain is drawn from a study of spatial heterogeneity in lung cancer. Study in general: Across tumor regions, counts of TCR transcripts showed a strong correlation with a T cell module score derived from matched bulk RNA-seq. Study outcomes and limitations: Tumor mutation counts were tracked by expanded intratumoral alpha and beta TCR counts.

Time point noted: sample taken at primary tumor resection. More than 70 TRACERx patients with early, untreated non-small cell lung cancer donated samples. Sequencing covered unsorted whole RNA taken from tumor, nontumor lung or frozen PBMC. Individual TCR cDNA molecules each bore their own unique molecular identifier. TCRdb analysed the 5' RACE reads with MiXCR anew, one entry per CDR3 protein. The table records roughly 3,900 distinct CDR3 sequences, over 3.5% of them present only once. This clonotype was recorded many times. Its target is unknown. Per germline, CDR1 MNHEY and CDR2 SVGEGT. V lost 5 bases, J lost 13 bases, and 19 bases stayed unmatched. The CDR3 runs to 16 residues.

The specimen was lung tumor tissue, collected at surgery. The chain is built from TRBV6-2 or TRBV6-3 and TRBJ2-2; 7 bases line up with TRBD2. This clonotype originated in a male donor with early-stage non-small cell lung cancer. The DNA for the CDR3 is TGTGCCAGCAGTCCCCCCACGGGGCGGGAGACGGTTTTGCTGTTTTTT. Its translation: CASSPPTGRETVLLFF.